The entry below gives a single TCR beta chain sequence along with its context. Data came from immunoSEQ multiplex PCR; TCRdb stores just in-frame clones and leaves some out. The sample includes about 350,000 clones, about 91% of them seen just once. These data belong to a study of Ad26.COV2.S vaccination and SARS-CoV-2 variants. The CDR3 has 12 amino acids. CDR1 and CDR2 (germline): MNHEY, SVGAGI. The V and J ends lost 6 bases and 0 bases respectively, with 5 bases between them. The chain uses TRBV6-5 and TRBJ1-1; D call uncertain. This sequence originates from a human donor who had recovered from COVID-19. The source was peripheral blood, collected after recovery from COVID-19. The CDR3 here is CASRNLNTEAFF. The CDR3 DNA reads TGTGCCAGCAGGAATTTGAACACTGAAGCTTTCTTT.